The 15 T cell receptor beta chains given below trace back to one sample, sequenced in a study of cytotoxic CD8 clonotypes in ibrutinib-treated CLL. Method: immunoSEQ multiplex PCR; TCRdb's copy keeps in-frame clones and lacks some. The sample yields 250,000 to 350,000 clones, approximately 79% seen once. Material: PBMCs, obtained at disease progression, from a patient treated with ibrutinib. These receptors all stem from a human donor with chronic lymphocytic leukemia.

This clone was observed a few times. The chain combines TRBV9 with TRBJ1-3, with 8 bases that match TRBD1. The CDR3 runs 16 residues. The germline V gene has CDR1 SGDLS and CDR2 YYNGEE. V lost 0 bases, J lost 1 base, and 3 bases stayed unmatched. CDR3 coding DNA: TGTGCCAGCAGCGTAGCGACAGGGGTGTCTGGAAACACCATATATTTT. This translates into CASSVATGVSGNTIYF.

V gene TRBV6-1 combines with J gene TRBJ2-3, with 8 bases matching TRBD2. This CDR3 spans 17 amino acids. The germline gives CDR1 MNHNS, CDR2 SASEGT. Trimming took 1 base from V and 3 from J; bases not matched to a gene: 9. CDR3 residues: CASSEDPRGGQTDTQYF. In DNA form, the CDR3 reads TGTGCCAGCAGTGAAGATCCCCGGGGGGGCCAAACAGATACGCAGTATTTT.

This rearrangement joins TRBV5-1 to TRBJ2-3; perhaps TRBD2 as D (6 bases). This CDR3 has 15 amino acids. Germline CDR1 and CDR2: SGHRS and YFSETQ. Trimming removed 5 bases at V and 2 bases at J, with 15 bases between. The CDR3: CASSTGTPHTDTQYF. CDR3 nucleotide sequence: TGCGCCAGCAGTACCGGGACTCCTCACACAGATACGCAGTATTTT.

This sequence joins TRBV9 and TRBJ2-7, with TRBD1 matching 8 bases. In germline, CDR1 is SGDLS, CDR2 YYNGEE. CDR3 length: 14 residues. The ends lost 1 base at V and 7 bases at J; junction bases unmatched: 7. This CDR3 is CASSVSGQGREQYF. CDR3 sequence (DNA): TGTGCCAGCAGCGTATCAGGACAGGGTCGGGAGCAGTACTTC.

In its sample, this clone was seen once. The chain is built from TRBV15 and TRBJ1-1, with 7 bases fitting TRBD1. V was clipped by 0 bases and J by 6 bases; unmatched bases: 13. Germline V CDR1 and CDR2: LNHNV, YYDKDF (reference sequence). The CDR3 length is 17 residues. Here the CDR3 reads CATSRDLFRDRLAEAFF. Here the CDR3 DNA reads TGTGCCACCAGCAGAGATCTTTTCAGGGACAGATTGGCTGAAGCTTTCTTT.

This clone was picked up one time. The CDR3 sequence is CASSLGSKTEAFF. CDR3 sequence (DNA): TGTGCCAGCAGTTTAGGGAGTAAGACTGAAGCTTTCTTT. This chain joins TRBV28 and TRBJ1-1; D not resolved. The CDR3 runs to 13 residues. The V end lost 2 bases, the J end lost 5 bases, and 9 bases lay between the germline ends. Germline V gene data show CDR1 as MDHEN and CDR2 as SYDVKM.

The rearrangement uses TRBV6-5 and TRBJ2-7; 7 bases align to TRBD1. With V trimmed by 0 bases and J by 7 bases, 12 bases remained unmatched. The CDR3 runs to 16 residues. Per germline, CDR1 MNHEY and CDR2 SVGAGI. CDR3 loop: CASSYSRSRGTGEQYF. CDR3 in DNA: TGTGCCAGCAGTTACTCGAGATCCAGGGGGACGGGTGAGCAGTACTTC.

This rearrangement joins TRBV29-1 to TRBJ2-7; TRBD1 or TRBD2 may be the D gene (6 bases each). Trimming removed 4 bases from V and 7 bases from J, with 23 bases in between. Germline loops: CDR1 SQVTM, CDR2 ANQGSEA. The CDR3 spans 15 residues. Here the CDR3 DNA reads TGCAGCGTTGCGCGTCAGGGGATCCGTCGGGGGGAGCAGTACTTC. Translating gives CSVARQGIRRGEQYF.

This rearrangement joins TRBV7-9 to TRBJ1-6; weak D call: TRBD1 (5 bases). V was pared by 5 bases and J by 11 bases, with 13 bases between. Germline CDR1 is SEHNR and CDR2 is FQNEAQ (reference sequence). This CDR3 is 13 amino acids long. CDR3 sequence reads: CASSTGTSPPLHF. CDR3 DNA: TGTGCCAGCAGCACCGGGACTTCTCCACCCCTCCACTTT.

This clone was recorded once. Distinct nucleotide sequences in the sample also encode this CDR3. This chain connects TRBV5-6 to TRBJ1-2; D is undetermined. V lost 0 bases and J 5 bases, leaving 8 bases between the germline ends. This CDR3 has 13 residues. From germline, CDR1 is SGHDT and CDR2 YYEEEE. The CDR3 loop reads CASSLGGDYGYTF. For the CDR3, the DNA is TGTGCCAGCAGCTTGGGTGGGGATTATGGCTACACCTTC.

V is TRBV4-1 and J is TRBJ2-3, with 11 bases fitting TRBD2. The V segment lost 5 bases and the J segment 9 bases; nucleotides outside the gene matches: 10. The CDR3 loop spans 15 amino acids. Looked up from germline, CDR1 is MGHRA and CDR2 is YSYEKL. CDR3 bases: TGCGCCAGCAGCGACGTAGCGGGAGGGCCGGGAACGCAGTATTTT. It translates to CASSDVAGGPGTQYF.

J is TRBJ1-2 and V is TRBV28; D possibly corresponds to TRBD1 (6 bases). Germline CDR1 MDHEN, CDR2 SYDVKM. V was clipped by 1 base and J by 14 bases, with 20 bases between them. This CDR3 comprises 14 residues. The CDR3 loop is CASSLLAQTYQGTF. DNA for the CDR3: TGTGCCAGCAGTTTATTAGCACAGACTTATCAGGGGACCTTC.

This clone was found once. This chain connects TRBV7-3 to TRBJ2-1, with 11 nucleotides matching TRBD2. CDR1 is SGHTA, CDR2 FQGTGA, per germline. The V and J ends lost 5 bases and 5 bases, in that order; junction bases with no gene match: 14. The length of the CDR3 is 18 residues. The CDR3 DNA sequence: TGTGCCAGCAGCCAACACGGGGTAGCGGGAGGGCCGGACAATGAGCAGTTCTTC. It translates to CASSQHGVAGGPDNEQFF.

For the CDR3, the DNA is TGCAGTGTCAGACAGGGCCCTCTATACTTC. It is translated as CSVRQGPLYF. The chain uses TRBV20-1 and TRBJ2-7; 7 nucleotides align to TRBD1. Germline trimming cut 7 bases from V and 13 bases from J; bases unmatched to any gene: 10. The CDR3 length is 10 residues. Germline CDR1 is DFQATT and CDR2 is SNEGSKA (reference sequence).

The rearrangement joins TRBV7-6 to TRBJ2-1; D is possibly TRBD2 (5 bases). Trimming stripped 2 bases from V and 9 bases from J, with 11 bases between. Germline V gene data show CDR1 as SGHVS and CDR2 as FNYEAQ. The CDR3 covers 13 residues. CDR3 sequence reads: CASSLRLAGEQFF. DNA for the CDR3: TGTGCCAGCAGCTTACGGCTAGCTGGTGAGCAGTTCTTC.